This T cell receptor beta chain was recorded in a study of patients and donors after allogeneic stem cell transplantation. TCRdb fed the RT-PCR reads into MiXCR, producing one record per CDR3 protein. The data contain about 960,000 distinct CDR3 sequences, about a sixth of them singletons. This clonotype was seen only a few times. The length of the CDR3 is 14 residues. The V gene's germline CDR1 is MNHNS and CDR2 SASEGT. Trimming pared 5 bases from V and 4 bases from J, leaving 14 bases between. This TCR was sampled from a human donor who was either an allogeneic HSCT recipient or a stem cell or donor lymphocyte infusion donor (not recorded which). It is not recorded whose cells these are; they may come from a transplant donor. The V gene is TRBV6-1, the J gene TRBJ1-2; D gene uncertain. Sequences were obtained from blood, either unsorted or a sorted T cell fraction (not recorded which). The CDR3 sequence: CASSPATTVYGYTF. The CDR3 coding sequence is TGTGCCAGCAGTCCAGCCACCACGGTCTATGGCTACACCTTC.